The rows below give T cell receptor beta chains drawn from one sample of a study of blood T cell repertoires in COVID-19. Measured with immunoSEQ multiplex PCR; TCRdb has only the in-frame clones, and not every one. Seen here are under 90,000 clones, about 88% observed once, and the top ten hold around 2.8%. The sequenced sample was peripheral blood. Receptor source: a man in his 70s with active or convalescent COVID-19. The CDR3 runs from the conserved cysteine through the conserved F or W. A D gene is named only where the DNA matches it firmly. Size is stated for part of the rows, as once, few or many counts, or as a class when the clone is expanded.

d_gene: TRBD1; v_gene: TRBV5-8; abundance: -; j_gene: TRBJ2-2; CDR3aa: CASSLVLSGGSNTGELFF; CDR3nt: TGTGCCAGCAGCTTGGTCCTTTCAGGGGGTTCCAACACCGGGGAGCTGTTTTTT
d_gene: TRBD1; v_gene: TRBV7-9; abundance: few; j_gene: TRBJ1-5; CDR3aa: CASSSWTGGDQPQHF; CDR3nt: TGTGCCAGCAGCTCCTGGACAGGTGGAGATCAGCCCCAGCATTTT
d_gene: TRBD1; v_gene: TRBV27; abundance: -; j_gene: TRBJ2-1; CDR3aa: CASSLSGGQWGEQFF; CDR3nt: TGTGCCAGCAGTTTATCAGGGGGACAGTGGGGGGAGCAGTTCTTC
d_gene: -; v_gene: TRBV15; abundance: few; j_gene: TRBJ2-7; CDR3aa: CATSRKQGTYEQYF; CDR3nt: TGTGCCACCAGCAGAAAACAGGGAACCTACGAGCAGTACTTC
d_gene: -; v_gene: TRBV6-5; abundance: once; j_gene: TRBJ2-7; CDR3aa: CASSPPGGTHYEQYF; CDR3nt: TGTGCCAGCAGTCCCCCCGGGGGAACCCACTACGAGCAGTACTTC
d_gene: -; v_gene: TRBV12-3/TRBV12-4; abundance: -; j_gene: TRBJ2-7; CDR3aa: CASSPGDEQYF; CDR3nt: TGTGCCAGCAGTCCAGGGGACGAGCAGTACTTC
d_gene: -; v_gene: TRBV20-1; abundance: -; j_gene: TRBJ1-4; CDR3aa: CSATGSGELFF; CDR3nt: TGCAGTGCCACAGGGTCTGGGGAACTGTTTTTT
d_gene: TRBD1; v_gene: TRBV6-5; abundance: -; j_gene: TRBJ2-7; CDR3aa: CASSALGDRKNEQYF; CDR3nt: TGTGCCAGCAGCGCTCTAGGGGACAGAAAAAACGAGCAGTACTTC
d_gene: TRBD2; v_gene: TRBV3-1/TRBV3-2; abundance: once; j_gene: TRBJ2-1; CDR3aa: CASSQASSGSTNGQFF; CDR3nt: TGTGCCAGCAGCCAAGCTTCTAGCGGGAGTACTAATGGGCAGTTCTTC
d_gene: TRBD1; v_gene: TRBV11-2; abundance: -; j_gene: TRBJ2-7; CDR3aa: CASALQGPGEQYF; CDR3nt: TGTGCCAGCGCCTTACAGGGGCCAGGGGAGCAGTACTTC